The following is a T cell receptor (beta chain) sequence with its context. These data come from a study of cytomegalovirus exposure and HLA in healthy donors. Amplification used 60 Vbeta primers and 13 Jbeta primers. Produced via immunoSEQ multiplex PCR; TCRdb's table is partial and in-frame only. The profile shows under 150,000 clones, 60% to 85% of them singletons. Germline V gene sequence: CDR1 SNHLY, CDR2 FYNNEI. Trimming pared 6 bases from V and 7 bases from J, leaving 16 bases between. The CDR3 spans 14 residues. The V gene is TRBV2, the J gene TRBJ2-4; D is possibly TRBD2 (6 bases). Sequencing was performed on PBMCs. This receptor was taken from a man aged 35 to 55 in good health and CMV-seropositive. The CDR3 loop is CASSVTSESNIQYF. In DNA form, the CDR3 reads TGTGCCAGCAGCGTGACTAGTGAATCCAACATTCAGTACTTC.